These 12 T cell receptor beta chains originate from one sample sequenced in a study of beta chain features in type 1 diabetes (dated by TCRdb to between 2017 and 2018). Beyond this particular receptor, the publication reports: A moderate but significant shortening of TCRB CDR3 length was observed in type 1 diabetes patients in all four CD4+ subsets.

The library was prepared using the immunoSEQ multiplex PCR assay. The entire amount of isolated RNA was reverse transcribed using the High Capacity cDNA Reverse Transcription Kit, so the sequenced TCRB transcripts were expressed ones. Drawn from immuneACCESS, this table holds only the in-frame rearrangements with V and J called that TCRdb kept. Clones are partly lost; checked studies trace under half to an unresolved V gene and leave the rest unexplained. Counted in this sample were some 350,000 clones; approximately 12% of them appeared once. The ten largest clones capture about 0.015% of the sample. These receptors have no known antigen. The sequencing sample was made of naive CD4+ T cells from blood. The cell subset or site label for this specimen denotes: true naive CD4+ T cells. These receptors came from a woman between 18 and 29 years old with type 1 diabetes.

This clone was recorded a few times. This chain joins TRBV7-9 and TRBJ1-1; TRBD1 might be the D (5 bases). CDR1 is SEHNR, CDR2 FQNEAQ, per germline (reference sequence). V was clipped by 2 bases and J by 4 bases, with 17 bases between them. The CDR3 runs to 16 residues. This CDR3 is CASSLTDGGRGTEAFF. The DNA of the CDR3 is TGTGCCAGCAGCTTAACGGACGGTGGTAGGGGCACTGAAGCTTTCTTT.

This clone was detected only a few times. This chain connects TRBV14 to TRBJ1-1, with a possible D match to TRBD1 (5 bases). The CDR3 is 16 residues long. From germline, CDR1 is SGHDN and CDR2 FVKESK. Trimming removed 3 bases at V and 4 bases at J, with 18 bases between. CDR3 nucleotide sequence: TGTGCCAGCAGCCAGGCCCTAGGGGCCGGGAGCACTGAAGCTTTCTTT. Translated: CASSQALGAGSTEAFF.

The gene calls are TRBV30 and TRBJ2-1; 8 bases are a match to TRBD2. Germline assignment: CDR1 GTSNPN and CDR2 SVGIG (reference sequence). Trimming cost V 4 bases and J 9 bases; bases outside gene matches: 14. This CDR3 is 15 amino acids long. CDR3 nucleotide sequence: TGTGCCTGGACCCTTCCAGCGGGAGCGCTAGGTGAGCAGTTCTTC. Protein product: CAWTLPAGALGEQFF.

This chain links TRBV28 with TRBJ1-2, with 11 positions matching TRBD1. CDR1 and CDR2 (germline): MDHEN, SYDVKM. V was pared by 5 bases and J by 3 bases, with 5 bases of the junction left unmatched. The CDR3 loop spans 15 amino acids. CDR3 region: CASSPWTGGYYGYTF. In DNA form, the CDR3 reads TGTGCCAGCAGTCCCTGGACAGGGGGCTACTATGGCTACACCTTC.

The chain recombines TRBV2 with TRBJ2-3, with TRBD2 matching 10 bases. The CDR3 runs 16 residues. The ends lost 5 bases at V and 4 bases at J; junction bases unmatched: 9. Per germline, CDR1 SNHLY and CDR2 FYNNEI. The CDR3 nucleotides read TGTGCCAGCAGTCCCAGCGGGAGGGCCACCGCAGATACGCAGTATTTT. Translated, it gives CASSPSGRATADTQYF. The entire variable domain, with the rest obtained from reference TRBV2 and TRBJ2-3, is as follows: EPEVTQTPSHQVTQMGQEVILRCVPISNHLYFYWYRQILGQKVEFLVSFYNNEISEKSEIFDDQFSVERPDGSNFTLKIRSTKLEDSAMYFCASSPSGRATADTQYFGPGTRLTVL.

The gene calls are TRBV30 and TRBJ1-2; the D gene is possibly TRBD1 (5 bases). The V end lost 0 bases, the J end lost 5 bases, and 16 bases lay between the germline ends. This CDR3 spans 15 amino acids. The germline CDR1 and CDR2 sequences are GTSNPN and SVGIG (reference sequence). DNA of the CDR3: TGTGCCTGGAGTGTCGGCAGGGTTAAAGTTTATGGCTACACCTTC. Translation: CAWSVGRVKVYGYTF. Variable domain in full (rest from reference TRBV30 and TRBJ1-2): SQTIHQWPATLVQPVGSPLSLECTVEGTSNPNLYWYRQAAGRGLQLLFYSVGIGQISSEVPQNLSASRPQDRQFILSSKKLLLSDSGFYLCAWSVGRVKVYGYTFGSGTRLTVV.

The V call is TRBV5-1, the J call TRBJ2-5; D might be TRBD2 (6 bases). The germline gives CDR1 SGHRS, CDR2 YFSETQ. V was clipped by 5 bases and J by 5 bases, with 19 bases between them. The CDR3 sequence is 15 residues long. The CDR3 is CASSPGSPEGETQYF. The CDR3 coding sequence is TGCGCCAGCAGTCCGGGAAGTCCGGAGGGGGAGACCCAGTACTTC.

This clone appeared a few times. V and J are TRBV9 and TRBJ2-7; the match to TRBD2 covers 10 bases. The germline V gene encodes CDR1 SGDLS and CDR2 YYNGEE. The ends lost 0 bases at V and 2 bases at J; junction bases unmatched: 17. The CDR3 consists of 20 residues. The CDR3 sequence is CASSVDQAASSGRAPYEQYV. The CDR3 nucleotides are TGTGCCAGCAGCGTAGACCAAGCAGCCTCCAGCGGGAGGGCCCCCTACGAGCAGTACGTC.

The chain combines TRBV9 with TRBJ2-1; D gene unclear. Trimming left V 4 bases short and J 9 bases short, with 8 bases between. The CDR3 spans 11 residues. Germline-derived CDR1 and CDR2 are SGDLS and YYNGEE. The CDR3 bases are TGTGCCAGCAGCCCTGCAGGTGAGCAGTTCTTC. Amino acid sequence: CASSPAGEQFF. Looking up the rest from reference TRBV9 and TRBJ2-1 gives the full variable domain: DSGVTQTPKHLITATGQRVTLRCSPRSGDLSVYWYQQSLDQGLQFLIQYYNGEERAKGNILERFSAQQFPDLHSELNLSSLELGDSALYFCASSPAGEQFFGPGTRLTVL.

DNA of the CDR3: TGTGCCAGTAGTAGTCTGGGGGGCACTGAAGCTTTCTTT. Encoded protein: CASSSLGGTEAFF. The genes are TRBV19 and TRBJ1-1, with D possibly being TRBD1 (5 bases). Trimming left V 4 bases short and J 4 bases short, with 10 bases between. The CDR3 is 13 amino acids. CDR1 is LNHDA, CDR2 SQIVND, per germline (reference sequence).

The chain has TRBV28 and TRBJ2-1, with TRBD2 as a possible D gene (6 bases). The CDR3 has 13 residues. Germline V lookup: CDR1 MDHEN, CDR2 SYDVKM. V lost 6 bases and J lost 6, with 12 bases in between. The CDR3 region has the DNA TGTGCCAGCAGCCCGGGACTTCTCAATGAGCAGTTCTTC. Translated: CASSPGLLNEQFF.

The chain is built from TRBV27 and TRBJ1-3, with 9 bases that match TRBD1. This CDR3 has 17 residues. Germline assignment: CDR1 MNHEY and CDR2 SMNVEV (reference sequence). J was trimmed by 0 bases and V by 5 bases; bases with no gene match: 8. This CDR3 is CASSAGTGPHSGNTIYF. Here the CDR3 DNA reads TGTGCCAGCAGTGCCGGGACAGGGCCACACTCTGGAAACACCATATATTTT.